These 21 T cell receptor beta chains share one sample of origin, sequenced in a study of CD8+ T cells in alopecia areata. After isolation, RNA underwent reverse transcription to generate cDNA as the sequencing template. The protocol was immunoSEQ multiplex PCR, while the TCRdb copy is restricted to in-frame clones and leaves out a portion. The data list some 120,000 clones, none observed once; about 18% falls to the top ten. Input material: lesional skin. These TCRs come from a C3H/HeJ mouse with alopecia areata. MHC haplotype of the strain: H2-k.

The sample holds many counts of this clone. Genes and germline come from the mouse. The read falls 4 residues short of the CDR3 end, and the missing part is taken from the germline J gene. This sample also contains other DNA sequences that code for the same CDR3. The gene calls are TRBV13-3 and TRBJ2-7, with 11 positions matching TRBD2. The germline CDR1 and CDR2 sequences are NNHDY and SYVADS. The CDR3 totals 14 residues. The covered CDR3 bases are TGTGCCAGCAGCAACTGGGGGGGCGCCGAT. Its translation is CASSNWGGAD. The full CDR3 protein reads CASSNWGGADEQYF.

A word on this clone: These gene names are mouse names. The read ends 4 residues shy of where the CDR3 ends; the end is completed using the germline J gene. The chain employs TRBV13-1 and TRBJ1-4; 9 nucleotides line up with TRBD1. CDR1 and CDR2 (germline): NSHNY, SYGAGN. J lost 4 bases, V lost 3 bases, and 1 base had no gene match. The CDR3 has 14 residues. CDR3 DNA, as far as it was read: TGTGCCAGCAGTGGGGACAGGGACAACGAA. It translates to CASSGDRDNE. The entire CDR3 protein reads CASSGDRDNERLFF.

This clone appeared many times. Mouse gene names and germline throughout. CDR3 bases read: TGTGCCAGCAGCCGGGGACTGGGGAACTAT. Encoded protein: CASSRGLGNY. The full CDR3 protein reads CASSRGLGNYEQYF. This chain connects TRBV13-3 to TRBJ2-7, with 10 bases that match TRBD2. The read terminates 4 residues ahead of where the CDR3 ends, so the germline J gene completes it. Unmatched junction bases numbered 5, after V lost 5 bases and J lost 3 bases. Germline CDR1 NNHDY, CDR2 SYVADS. The CDR3 is 14 residues long.

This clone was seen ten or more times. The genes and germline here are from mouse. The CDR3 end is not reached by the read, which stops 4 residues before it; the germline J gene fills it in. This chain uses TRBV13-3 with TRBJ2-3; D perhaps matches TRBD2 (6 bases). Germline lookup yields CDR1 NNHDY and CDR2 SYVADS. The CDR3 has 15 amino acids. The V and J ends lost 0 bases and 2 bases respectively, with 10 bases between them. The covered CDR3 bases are TGTGCCAGCAGTGATGCGCGGGGGGATGCAGAA. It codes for CASSDARGDAE. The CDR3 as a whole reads CASSDARGDAETLYF.

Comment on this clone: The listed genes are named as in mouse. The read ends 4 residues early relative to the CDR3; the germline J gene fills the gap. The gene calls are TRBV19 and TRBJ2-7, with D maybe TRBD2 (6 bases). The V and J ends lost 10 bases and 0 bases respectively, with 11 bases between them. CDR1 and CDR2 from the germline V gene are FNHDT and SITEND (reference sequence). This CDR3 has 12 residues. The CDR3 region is CASGGSSYEQYF. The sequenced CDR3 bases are TGTGCCTCCGGGGGGAGCTCCTAT.

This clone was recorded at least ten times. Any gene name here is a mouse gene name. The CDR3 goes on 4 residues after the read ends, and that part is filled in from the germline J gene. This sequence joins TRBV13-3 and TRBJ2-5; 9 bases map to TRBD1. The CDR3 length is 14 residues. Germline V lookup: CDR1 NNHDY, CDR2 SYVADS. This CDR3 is CASSDADRGDTQYF. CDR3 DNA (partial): TGTGCCAGCAGTGATGCAGACAGGGGGGAC. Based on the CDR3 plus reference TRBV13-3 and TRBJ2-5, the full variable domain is EAAVTQSPRSKVAVTGGKVTLSCHQTNNHDYMYWYRQDTGHGLRLIHYSYVADSTEKGDIPDGYKASRPSQENFSLILELASLSQTAVYFCASSDADRGDTQYFGPGTRLLVL.

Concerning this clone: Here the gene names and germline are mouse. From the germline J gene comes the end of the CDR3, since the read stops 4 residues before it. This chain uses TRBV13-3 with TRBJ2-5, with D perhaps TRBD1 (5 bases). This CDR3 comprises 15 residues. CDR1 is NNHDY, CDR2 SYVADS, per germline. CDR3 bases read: TGTGCCAGCAGTGATGCAGAGGGGTATCGAGAC. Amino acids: CASSDAEGYRD. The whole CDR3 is CASSDAEGYRDTQYF.

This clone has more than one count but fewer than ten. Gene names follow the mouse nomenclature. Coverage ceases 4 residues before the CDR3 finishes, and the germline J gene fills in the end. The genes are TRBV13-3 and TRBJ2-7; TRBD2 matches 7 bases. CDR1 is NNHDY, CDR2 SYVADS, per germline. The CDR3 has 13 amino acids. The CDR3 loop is CASSSSGGYEQYF. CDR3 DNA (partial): TGTGCCAGCAGTAGTAGTGGGGGGTAT.

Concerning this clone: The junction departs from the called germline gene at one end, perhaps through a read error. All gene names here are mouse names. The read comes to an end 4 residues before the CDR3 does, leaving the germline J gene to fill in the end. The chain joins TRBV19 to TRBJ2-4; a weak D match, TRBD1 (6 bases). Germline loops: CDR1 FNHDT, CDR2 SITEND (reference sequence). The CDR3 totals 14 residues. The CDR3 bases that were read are TGTGTCAGCAGTGGAAGACAGGGTCAAAAC. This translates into CVSSGRQGQN. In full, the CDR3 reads CVSSGRQGQNTLYF.

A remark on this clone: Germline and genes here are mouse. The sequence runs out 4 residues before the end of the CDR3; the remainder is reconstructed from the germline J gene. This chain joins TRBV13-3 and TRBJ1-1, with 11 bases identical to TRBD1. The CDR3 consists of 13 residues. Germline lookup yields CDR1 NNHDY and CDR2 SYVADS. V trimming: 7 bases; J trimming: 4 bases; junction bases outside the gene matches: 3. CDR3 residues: CASQGQGGTEVFF. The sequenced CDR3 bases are TGTGCCAGCCAGGGACAGGGGGGCACA.

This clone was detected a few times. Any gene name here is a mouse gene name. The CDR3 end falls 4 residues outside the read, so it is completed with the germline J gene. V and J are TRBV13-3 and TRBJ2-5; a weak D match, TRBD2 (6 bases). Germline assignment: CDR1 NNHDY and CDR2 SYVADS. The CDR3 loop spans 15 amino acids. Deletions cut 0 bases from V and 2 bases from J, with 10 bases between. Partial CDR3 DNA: TGTGCCAGCAGTGATGCCTGGGGCTCCCAAGAC. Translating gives CASSDAWGSQD. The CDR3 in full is CASSDAWGSQDTQYF.

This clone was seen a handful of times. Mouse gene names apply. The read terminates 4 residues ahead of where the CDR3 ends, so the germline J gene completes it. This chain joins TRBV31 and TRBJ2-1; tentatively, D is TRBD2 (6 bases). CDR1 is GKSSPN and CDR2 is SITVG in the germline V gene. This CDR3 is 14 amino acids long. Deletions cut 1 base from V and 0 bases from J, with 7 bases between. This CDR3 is CAWSRTVNYAEQFF. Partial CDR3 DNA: TGTGCCTGGAGTCGGACTGTTAACTATGCT.

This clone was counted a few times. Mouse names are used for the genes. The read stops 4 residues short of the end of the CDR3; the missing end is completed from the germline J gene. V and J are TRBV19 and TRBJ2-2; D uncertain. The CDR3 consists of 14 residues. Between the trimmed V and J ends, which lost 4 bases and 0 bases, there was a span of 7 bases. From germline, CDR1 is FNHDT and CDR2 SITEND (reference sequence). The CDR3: CASSQLANTGQLYF. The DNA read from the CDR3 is TGTGCCAGCAGTCAGTTAGCAAACACCGGG. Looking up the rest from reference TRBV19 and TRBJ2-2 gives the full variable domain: GGIITQTPKFLIGQEGQKLTLKCQQNFNHDTMYWYRQDSGKGLRLIYYSITENDLQKGDLSEGYDASREKKSSFSLTVTSAQKNEMAVFLCASSQLANTGQLYFGEGSKLTVL.

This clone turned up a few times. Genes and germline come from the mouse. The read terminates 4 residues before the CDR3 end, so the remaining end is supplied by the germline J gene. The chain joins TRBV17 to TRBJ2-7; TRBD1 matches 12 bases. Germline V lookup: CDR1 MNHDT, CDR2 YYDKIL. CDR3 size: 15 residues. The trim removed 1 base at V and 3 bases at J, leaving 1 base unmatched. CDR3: CASSRGDRGLYEQYF. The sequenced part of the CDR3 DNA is TGTGCTAGCAGTAGAGGGGACAGGGGGCTCTAT.

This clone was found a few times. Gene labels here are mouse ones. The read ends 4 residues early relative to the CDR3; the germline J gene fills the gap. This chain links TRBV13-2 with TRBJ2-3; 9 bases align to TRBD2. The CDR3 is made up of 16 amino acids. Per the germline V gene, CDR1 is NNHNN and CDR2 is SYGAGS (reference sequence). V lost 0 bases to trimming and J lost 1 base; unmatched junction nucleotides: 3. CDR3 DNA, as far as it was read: TGTGCCAGCGGTGATGATGGGGGGGCGGGTGCAGAA. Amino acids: CASGDDGGAGAE. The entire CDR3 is CASGDDGGAGAETLYF.

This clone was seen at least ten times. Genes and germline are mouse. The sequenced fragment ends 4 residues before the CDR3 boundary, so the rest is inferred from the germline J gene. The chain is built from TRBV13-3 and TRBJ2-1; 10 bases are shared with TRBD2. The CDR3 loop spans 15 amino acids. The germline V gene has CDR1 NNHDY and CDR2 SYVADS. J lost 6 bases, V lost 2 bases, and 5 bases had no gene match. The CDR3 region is CASSERDWGVAEQFF. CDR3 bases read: TGTGCCAGCAGTGAACGCGACTGGGGGGTTGCT.

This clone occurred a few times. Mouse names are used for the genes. CDR3 region: CTCSAATGISYEQYF. The covered CDR3 bases are TGCACCTGCAGTGCAGCTACTGGAATCTCCTAT. The chain joins TRBV1 to TRBJ2-7, with D possibly being TRBD2 (5 bases). The read comes to an end 4 residues before the CDR3 does, leaving the germline J gene to fill in the end. Trimming cost V 1 base and J 0 bases, with 10 bases left between them. The CDR3 is made up of 15 amino acids. Germline values: CDR1 NSQYPW, CDR2 LRSPGD (reference sequence).

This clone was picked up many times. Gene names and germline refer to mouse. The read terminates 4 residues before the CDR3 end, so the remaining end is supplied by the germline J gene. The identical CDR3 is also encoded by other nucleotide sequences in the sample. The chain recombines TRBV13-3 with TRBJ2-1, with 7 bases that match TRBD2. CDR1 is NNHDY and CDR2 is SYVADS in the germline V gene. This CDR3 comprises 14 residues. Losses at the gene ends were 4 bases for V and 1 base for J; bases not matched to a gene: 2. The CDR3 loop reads CASSRLGNYAEQFF. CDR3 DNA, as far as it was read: TGTGCCAGCAGTCGACTGGGAAACTATGCT.

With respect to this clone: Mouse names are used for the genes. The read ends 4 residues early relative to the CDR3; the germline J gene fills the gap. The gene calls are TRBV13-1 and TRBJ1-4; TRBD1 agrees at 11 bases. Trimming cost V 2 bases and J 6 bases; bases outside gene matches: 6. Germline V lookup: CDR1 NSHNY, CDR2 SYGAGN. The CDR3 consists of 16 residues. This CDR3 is CASSEELGQGDERLFF. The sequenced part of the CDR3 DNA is TGTGCCAGCAGTGAGGAACTGGGACAGGGGGACGAA.

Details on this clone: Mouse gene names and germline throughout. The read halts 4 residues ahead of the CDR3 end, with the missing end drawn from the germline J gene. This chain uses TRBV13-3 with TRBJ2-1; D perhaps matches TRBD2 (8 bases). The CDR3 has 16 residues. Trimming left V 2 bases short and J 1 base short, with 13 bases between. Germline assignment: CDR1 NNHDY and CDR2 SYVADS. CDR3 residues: CASSETGTGNYAEQFF. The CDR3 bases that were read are TGTGCCAGCAGTGAGACAGGGACTGGCAACTATGCT.

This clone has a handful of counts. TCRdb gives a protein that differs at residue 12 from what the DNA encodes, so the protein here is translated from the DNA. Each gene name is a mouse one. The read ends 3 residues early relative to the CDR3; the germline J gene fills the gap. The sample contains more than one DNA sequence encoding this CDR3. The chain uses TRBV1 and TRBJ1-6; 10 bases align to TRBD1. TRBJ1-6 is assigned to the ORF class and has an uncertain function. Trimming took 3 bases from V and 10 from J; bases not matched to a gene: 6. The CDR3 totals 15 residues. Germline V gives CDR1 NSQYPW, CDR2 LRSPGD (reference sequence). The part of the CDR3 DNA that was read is TGCACCTGCAGTGCCCGACAGGGGGCCGGGTCGCCC. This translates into CTCSARQGAGSP. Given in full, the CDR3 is CTCSARQGAGSPLYF.